This T cell receptor beta chain was observed in a study of early T cells in non-severe SARS-CoV-2 infection. Study-wide points: Anti-spike CD8 specificities were favored by VDJdb matching, whose results missed private and CD4 specificities.

TCRdb re-analysed the 5' RACE reads in MiXCR, keeping a single row per CDR3 protein. The sample has over 90,000 distinct CDR3 sequences; roughly 13% are singletons. The CDR3 sequence is 13 residues long. The germline V and J ends were trimmed by 1 base and 5 bases, with 9 bases remaining between them. CDR1 and CDR2 (germline): SGDLS, YYNGEE. This clonotype has only a few counts. No antigen is known for it. This receptor was obtained from an adult who was a healthcare worker with PCR-confirmed SARS-CoV-2 infection or an uninfected control (not recorded which). The sequenced sample was whole blood. V is TRBV9 and J is TRBJ2-5; no firm D call. CDR3 in amino acids: CASSVSYTETQYF. The CDR3 region has the DNA TGTGCCAGCAGCGTAAGTTATACGGAGACCCAGTACTTC. Combining the CDR3 with reference TRBV9 and TRBJ2-5 gives the whole variable domain DSGVTQTPKHLITATGQRVTLRCSPRSGDLSVYWYQQSLDQGLQFLIQYYNGEERAKGNILERFSAQQFPDLHSELNLSSLELGDSALYFCASSVSYTETQYFGPGTRLLVL.